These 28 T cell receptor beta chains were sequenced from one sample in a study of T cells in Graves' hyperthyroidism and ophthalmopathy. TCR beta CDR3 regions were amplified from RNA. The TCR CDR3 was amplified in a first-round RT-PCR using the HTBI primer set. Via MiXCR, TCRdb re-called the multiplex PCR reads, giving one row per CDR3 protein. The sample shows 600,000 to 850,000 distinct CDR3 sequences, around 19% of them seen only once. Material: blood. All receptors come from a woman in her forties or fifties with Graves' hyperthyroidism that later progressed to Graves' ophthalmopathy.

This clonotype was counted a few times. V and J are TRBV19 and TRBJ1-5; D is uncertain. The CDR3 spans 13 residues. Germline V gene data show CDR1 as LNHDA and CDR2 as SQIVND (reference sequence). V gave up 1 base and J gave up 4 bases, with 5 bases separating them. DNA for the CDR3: TGTGCCAGTAGTATAGGCGCAAATCAGCCCCAGCATTTT. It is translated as CASSIGANQPQHF.

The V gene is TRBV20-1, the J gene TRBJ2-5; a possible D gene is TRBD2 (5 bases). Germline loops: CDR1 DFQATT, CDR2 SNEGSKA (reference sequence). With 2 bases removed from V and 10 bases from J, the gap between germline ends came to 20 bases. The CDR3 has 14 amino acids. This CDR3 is CSARIRTGKADQYF. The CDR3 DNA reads TGCAGTGCTAGAATCCGGACCGGGAAGGCAGACCAGTACTTC.

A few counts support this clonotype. The DNA for the CDR3 is TGCGCCAGCAGCTTGCAAATCGGGCAGGGAGGTGAAAAACTGTTTTTT. It translates to CASSLQIGQGGEKLFF. The J gene is TRBJ1-4, the V gene TRBV5-1; D might be TRBD1 (5 bases). Trimming shortened V by 1 base and J by 7 bases, and 17 bases separated the two germline ends. This CDR3 has 16 amino acids. In germline, CDR1 is SGHRS, CDR2 YFSETQ.

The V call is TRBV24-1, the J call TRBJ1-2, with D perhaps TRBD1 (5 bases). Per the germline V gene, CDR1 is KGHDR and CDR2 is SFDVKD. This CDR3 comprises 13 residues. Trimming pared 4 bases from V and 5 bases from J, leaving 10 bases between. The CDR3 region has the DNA TGTGCCACCAGTGACCAAAAGGGGTATGGCTACACCTTC. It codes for CATSDQKGYGYTF.

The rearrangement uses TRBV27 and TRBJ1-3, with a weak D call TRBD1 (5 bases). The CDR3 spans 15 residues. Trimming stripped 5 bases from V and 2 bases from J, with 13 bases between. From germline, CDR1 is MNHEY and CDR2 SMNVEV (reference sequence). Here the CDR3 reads CASSLRRDPGNTIYF. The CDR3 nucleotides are TGTGCCAGCAGTCTTAGACGGGACCCTGGAAACACCATATATTTT.

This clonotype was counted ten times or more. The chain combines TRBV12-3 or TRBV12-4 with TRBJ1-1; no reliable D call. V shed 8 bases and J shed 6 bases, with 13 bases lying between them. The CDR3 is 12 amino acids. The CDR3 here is CASLPSWPEAFF. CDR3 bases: TGTGCCAGCCTCCCCAGCTGGCCTGAAGCTTTCTTT.

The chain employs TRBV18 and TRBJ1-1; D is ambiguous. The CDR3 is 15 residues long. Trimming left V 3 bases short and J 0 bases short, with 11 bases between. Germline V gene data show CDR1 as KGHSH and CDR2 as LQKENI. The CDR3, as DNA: TGTGCCAGCTCACCCAAAACTCTTTTGAACACTGAAGCTTTCTTT. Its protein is CASSPKTLLNTEAFF.

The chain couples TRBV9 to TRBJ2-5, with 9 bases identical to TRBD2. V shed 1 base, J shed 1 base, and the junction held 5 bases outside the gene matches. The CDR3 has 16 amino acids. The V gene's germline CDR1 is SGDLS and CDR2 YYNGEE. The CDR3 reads CASSVLASGTQETQYF. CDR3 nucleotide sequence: TGTGCCAGCAGCGTACTTGCTAGCGGGACCCAAGAGACCCAGTACTTC.

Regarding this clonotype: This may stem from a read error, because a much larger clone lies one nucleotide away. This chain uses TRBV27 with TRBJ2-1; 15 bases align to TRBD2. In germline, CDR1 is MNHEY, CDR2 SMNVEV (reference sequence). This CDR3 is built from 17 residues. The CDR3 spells CASSRTSGGAFLNEQSF. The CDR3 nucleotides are TGTGCCAGCAGTAGGACTAGCGGGGGGGCCTTTTTGAATGAGCAGTCCTTC.

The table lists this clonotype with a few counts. For the CDR3, the DNA is TGTGCCAGTAGTAACCCTCCCGGACAGGGTTGGAGGTATGGCTACACCTTC. This sequence encodes CASSNPPGQGWRYGYTF. This chain connects TRBV19 to TRBJ1-2, with TRBD1 matching over 8 bases. The CDR3 contains 17 residues. In germline, CDR1 is LNHDA, CDR2 SQIVND (reference sequence). J lost 5 bases, V lost 4 bases, and 15 bases had no gene match.

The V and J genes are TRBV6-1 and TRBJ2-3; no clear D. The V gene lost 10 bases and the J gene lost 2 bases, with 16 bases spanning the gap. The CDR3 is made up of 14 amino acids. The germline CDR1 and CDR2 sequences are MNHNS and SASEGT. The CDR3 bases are TGTGCCACCATGGCCTGGACCGCCACAGATACGCAGTATTTT. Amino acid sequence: CATMAWTATDTQYF.

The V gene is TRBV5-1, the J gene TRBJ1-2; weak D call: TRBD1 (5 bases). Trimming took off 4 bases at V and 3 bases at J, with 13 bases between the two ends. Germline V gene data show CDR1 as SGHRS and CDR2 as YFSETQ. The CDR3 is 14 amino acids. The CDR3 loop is CASSRDARDYGYTF. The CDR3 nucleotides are TGCGCCAGCAGCCGGGATGCCAGGGACTATGGCTACACCTTC.

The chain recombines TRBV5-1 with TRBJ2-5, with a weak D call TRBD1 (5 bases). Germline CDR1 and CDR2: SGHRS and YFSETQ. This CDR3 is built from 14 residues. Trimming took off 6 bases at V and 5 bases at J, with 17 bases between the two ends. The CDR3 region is CASTADPKGETQYF. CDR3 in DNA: TGCGCCAGCACCGCGGACCCAAAGGGGGAGACCCAGTACTTC.

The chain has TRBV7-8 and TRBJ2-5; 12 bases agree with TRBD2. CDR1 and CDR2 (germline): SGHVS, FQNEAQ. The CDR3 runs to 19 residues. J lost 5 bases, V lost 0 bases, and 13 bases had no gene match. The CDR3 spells CASSLAGPLAGGWVETQYF. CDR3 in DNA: TGTGCCAGCAGCTTAGCGGGGCCCCTAGCGGGGGGGTGGGTTGAGACCCAGTACTTC.

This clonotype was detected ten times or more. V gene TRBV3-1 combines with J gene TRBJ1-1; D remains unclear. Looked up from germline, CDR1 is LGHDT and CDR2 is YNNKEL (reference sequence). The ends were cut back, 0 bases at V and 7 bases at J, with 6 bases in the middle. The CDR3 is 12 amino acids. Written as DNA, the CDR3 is TGTGCCAGCAGCCAAGATCCGGGTGAAGCTTTCTTT. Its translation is CASSQDPGEAFF.

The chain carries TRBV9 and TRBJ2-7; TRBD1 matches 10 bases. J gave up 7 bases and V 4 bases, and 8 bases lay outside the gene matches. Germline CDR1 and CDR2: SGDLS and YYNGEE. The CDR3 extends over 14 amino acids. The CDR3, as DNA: TGTGCCAGCAGCCATGGGGACAGGGGAATAGAGCAGTACTTC. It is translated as CASSHGDRGIEQYF. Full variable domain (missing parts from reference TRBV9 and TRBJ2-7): DSGVTQTPKHLITATGQRVTLRCSPRSGDLSVYWYQQSLDQGLQFLIQYYNGEERAKGNILERFSAQQFPDLHSELNLSSLELGDSALYFCASSHGDRGIEQYFGPGTRLTVT.

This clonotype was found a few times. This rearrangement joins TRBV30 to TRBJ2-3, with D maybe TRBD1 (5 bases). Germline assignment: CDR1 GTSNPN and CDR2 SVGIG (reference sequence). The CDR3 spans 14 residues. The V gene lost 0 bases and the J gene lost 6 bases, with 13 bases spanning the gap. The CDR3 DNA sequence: TGTGCCTGGAGTGTAGGGGCCTCGACGGATACGCAGTATTTT. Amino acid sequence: CAWSVGASTDTQYF.

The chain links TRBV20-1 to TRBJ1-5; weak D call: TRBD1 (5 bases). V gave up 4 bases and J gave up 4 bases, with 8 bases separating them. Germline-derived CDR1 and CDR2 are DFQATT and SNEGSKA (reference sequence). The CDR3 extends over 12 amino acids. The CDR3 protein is CSANRLNQPQHF. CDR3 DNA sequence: TGCAGTGCTAACAGGTTAAATCAGCCCCAGCATTTT.

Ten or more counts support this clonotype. The DNA for the CDR3 is TGTGCCTGGACCGTTTTGGGGAGCGAGCAGTACTTC. Translated: CAWTVLGSEQYF. The V and J genes are TRBV30 and TRBJ2-7, with D possibly TRBD2 on 5 matching bases. This CDR3 has 12 amino acids. Germline CDR1 GTSNPN, CDR2 SVGIG (reference sequence). Trimming removed 4 bases at V and 6 bases at J, with 13 bases between.

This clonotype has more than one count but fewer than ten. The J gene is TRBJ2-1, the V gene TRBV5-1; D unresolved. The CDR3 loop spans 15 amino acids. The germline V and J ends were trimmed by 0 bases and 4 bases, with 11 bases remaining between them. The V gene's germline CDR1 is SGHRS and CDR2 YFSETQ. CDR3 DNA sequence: TGCGCCAGCAGCTTGGTCCTAGGGCCATACAATGAGCAGTTCTTC. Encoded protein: CASSLVLGPYNEQFF.

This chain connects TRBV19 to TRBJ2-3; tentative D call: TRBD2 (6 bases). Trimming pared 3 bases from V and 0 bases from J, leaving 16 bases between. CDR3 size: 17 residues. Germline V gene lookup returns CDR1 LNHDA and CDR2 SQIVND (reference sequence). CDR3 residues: CASSIVAVPSSTDTQYF. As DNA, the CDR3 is TGTGCCAGTAGTATTGTAGCGGTTCCCTCTAGCACAGATACGCAGTATTTT. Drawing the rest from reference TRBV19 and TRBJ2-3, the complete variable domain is DGGITQSPKYLFRKEGQNVTLSCEQNLNHDAMYWYRQDPGQGLRLIYYSQIVNDFQKGDIAEGYSVSREKKESFPLTVTSAQKNPTAFYLCASSIVAVPSSTDTQYFGPGTRLTVL.

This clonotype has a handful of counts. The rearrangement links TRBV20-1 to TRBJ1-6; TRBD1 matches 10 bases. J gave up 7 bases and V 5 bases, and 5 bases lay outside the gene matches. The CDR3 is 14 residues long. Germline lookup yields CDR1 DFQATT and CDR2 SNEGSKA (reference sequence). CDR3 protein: CSAGQGVGNSPLHF. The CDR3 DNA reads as TGCAGTGCTGGACAGGGGGTAGGGAATTCACCCCTCCACTTT.

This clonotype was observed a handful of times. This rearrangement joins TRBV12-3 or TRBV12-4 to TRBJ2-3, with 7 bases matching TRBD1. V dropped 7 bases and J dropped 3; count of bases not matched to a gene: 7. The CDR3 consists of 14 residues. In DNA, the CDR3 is TGTGCCAGCACCCTGGGGACAGCTACAGATACGCAGTATTTT. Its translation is CASTLGTATDTQYF.

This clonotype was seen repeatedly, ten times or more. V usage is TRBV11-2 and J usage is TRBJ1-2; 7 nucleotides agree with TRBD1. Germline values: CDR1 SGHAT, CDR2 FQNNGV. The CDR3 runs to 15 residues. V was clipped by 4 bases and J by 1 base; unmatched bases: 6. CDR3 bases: TGTGCCAGCAGCTGGCGGACAGGCATTAACTATGGCTACACCTTC. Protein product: CASSWRTGINYGYTF.

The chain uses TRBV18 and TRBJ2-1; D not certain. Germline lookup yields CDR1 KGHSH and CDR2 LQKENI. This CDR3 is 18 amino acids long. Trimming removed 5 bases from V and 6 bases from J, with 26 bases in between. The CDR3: CASSLTTLRLADRNEQFF. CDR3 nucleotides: TGTGCCAGCTCATTAACTACCCTCCGCCTGGCTGATCGCAATGAGCAGTTCTTC. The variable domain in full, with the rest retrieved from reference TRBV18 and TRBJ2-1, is NAGVMQNPRHLVRRRGQEARLRCSPMKGHSHVYWYRQLPEEGLKFMVYLQKENIIDESGMPKERFSAEFPKEGPSILRIQQVVRGDSAAYFCASSLTTLRLADRNEQFFGPGTRLTVL.

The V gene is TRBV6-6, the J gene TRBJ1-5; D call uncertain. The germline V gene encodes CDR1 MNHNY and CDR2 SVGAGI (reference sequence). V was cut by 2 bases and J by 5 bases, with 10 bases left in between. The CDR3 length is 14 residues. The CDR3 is CASSYKGAYQPQHF. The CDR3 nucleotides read TGTGCCAGCAGTTACAAAGGAGCTTATCAGCCCCAGCATTTT.

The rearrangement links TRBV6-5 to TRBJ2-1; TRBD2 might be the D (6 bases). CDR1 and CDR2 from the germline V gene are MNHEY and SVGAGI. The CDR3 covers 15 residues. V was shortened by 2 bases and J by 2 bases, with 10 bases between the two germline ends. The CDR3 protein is CASSYDAGPYNEQFF. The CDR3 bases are TGTGCCAGCAGTTACGATGCGGGGCCCTACAATGAGCAGTTCTTC.

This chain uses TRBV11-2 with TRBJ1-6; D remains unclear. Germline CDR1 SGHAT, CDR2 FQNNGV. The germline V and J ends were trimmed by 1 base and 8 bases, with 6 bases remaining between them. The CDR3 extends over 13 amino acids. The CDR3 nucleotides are TGTGCCAGCAGCTTAGGGCTTGATTCACCCCTCCACTTT. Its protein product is CASSLGLDSPLHF.